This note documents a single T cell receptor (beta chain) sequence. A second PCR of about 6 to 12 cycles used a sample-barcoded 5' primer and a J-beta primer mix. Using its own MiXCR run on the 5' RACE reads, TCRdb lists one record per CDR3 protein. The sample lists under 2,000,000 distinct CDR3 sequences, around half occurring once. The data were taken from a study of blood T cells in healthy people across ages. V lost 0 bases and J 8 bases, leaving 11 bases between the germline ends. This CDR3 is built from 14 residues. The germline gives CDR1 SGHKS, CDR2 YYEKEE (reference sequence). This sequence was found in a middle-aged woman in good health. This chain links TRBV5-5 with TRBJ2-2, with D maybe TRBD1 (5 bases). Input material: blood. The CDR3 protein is CASSLVGASGELFF. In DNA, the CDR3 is TGTGCCAGCAGCTTGGTAGGGGCCTCGGGGGAGCTGTTTTTT. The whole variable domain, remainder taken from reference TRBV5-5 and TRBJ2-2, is DAGVTQSPTHLIKTRGQQVTLRCSPISGHKSVSWYQQVLGQGPQFIFQYYEKEERGRGNFPDRFSARQFPNYSSELNVNALLLGDSALYLCASSLVGASGELFFGEGSRLTVL.